Below are 32 T cell receptor beta chains sequenced from a single sample in a study of blood T cell repertoires in COVID-19. Generated by immunoSEQ multiplex PCR, the TCRdb table keeps only in-frame clones and is missing some. The sample yields over 80,000 clones, 88% seen once. The sequenced material came from peripheral blood. The origin of the receptors is a man in his 70s with acute or convalescent COVID-19.

The gene calls are TRBV28 and TRBJ1-5; D may be TRBD1 (5 bases). Trimming removed 10 bases from V and 0 bases from J, with 16 bases in between. Germline V lookup: CDR1 MDHEN, CDR2 SYDVKM. The CDR3 is made up of 15 amino acids. CDR3 amino acids: CATLLGGVSNQPQHF. The CDR3, as DNA: TGTGCCACTCTCTTGGGGGGGGTTAGCAATCAGCCCCAGCATTTT.

The chain has TRBV7-2 and TRBJ2-7; D is undetermined. The V end was cut by 5 bases, the J end by 3 bases, with 5 bases between. Germline values: CDR1 SGHTA, CDR2 FQGNSA. This CDR3 is 11 amino acids long. The CDR3 is CASSINYEQYF. The CDR3 DNA is TGTGCCAGCAGCATTAACTACGAGCAGTACTTC.

The V and J genes are TRBV7-2 and TRBJ1-1, with TRBD1 identical over 7 bases. Germline CDR1 SGHTA, CDR2 FQGNSA. V lost 0 bases to trimming and J lost 4 bases; unmatched junction nucleotides: 14. CDR3 length: 18 residues. CDR3 residues: CASSLAGLGQVASTEAFF. DNA of the CDR3: TGTGCCAGCAGCTTAGCGGGATTAGGACAGGTGGCTTCCACTGAAGCTTTCTTT. The whole variable domain, remainder taken from reference TRBV7-2 and TRBJ1-1, is GAGVSQSPSNKVTEKGKDVELRCDPISGHTALYWYRQSLGQGLEFLIYFQGNSAPDKSGLPSDRFSAERTGGSVSTLTIQRTQQEDSAVYLCASSLAGLGQVASTEAFFGQGTRLTVV.

The genes are TRBV6-5 and TRBJ2-7; TRBD1 aligns across 7 bases. V gave up 4 bases and J gave up 2 bases; unmatched junction bases: 8. From germline, CDR1 is MNHEY and CDR2 SVGAGI. The CDR3 spans 15 residues. CDR3: CASSSSQGFTYEQYF. The CDR3 nucleotides read TGTGCCAGCAGTTCCTCACAGGGGTTCACCTACGAGCAGTACTTC.

The rearrangement joins TRBV27 to TRBJ2-7, with TRBD2 matching 13 bases. Germline CDR1 reads MNHEY; CDR2 reads SMNVEV (reference sequence). Trimming cost V 2 bases and J 4 bases; bases outside gene matches: 11. There are 18 residues in the CDR3. DNA of the CDR3: TGTGCCAGCAGTTTACTGGGACTAGCGGGACTTGGGGGTTACGAGCAGTACTTC. It encodes CASSLLGLAGLGGYEQYF.

The J gene is TRBJ2-3, the V gene TRBV9; D ambiguous. V was cut by 3 bases and J by 1 base, with 12 bases left in between. The CDR3 consists of 15 residues. In germline, CDR1 is SGDLS, CDR2 YYNGEE. The CDR3 sequence: CASSASFVGTDTQYF. CDR3 nucleotide sequence: TGTGCCAGCAGCGCCTCATTCGTAGGCACAGATACGCAGTATTTT.

This chain connects TRBV19 to TRBJ1-5, with 7 bases aligning to TRBD1. CDR3 length equals 14 residues. Germline-derived CDR1 and CDR2 are LNHDA and SQIVND (reference sequence). With 6 bases clipped from V and 1 base from J, the junction kept 3 bases outside the gene matches. CDR3 DNA sequence: TGTGCCAGTAGCAAGGGGGCCAGCAATCAGCCCCAGCATTTT. Encoded protein: CASSKGASNQPQHF. The whole variable domain, filled in from reference TRBV19 and TRBJ1-5, reads DGGITQSPKYLFRKEGQNVTLSCEQNLNHDAMYWYRQDPGQGLRLIYYSQIVNDFQKGDIAEGYSVSREKKESFPLTVTSAQKNPTAFYLCASSKGASNQPQHFGDGTRLSIL.

This clone came up a few times. The chain couples TRBV19 to TRBJ2-7; D uncertain. Trimming removed 1 base from V and 6 bases from J, with 19 bases in between. From germline, CDR1 is LNHDA and CDR2 SQIVND (reference sequence). The CDR3 length is 16 residues. The CDR3 region is CASSIGYSISSVEQYF. The CDR3, as DNA: TGTGCCAGTAGTATAGGCTACAGTATTTCCTCGGTCGAGCAGTACTTC.

The V call is TRBV6-5, the J call TRBJ2-1, with 14 nucleotides matching TRBD2. Per germline, CDR1 MNHEY and CDR2 SVGAGI. V dropped 10 bases and J dropped 12; count of bases not matched to a gene: 14. CDR3 length: 15 amino acids. CDR3 bases: TGTGCCACCTCCGGGGGGGGGACTAGCGGGAGTCGGCAGTTCTTC. Translated: CATSGGGTSGSRQFF.

Only one count was recorded for this clone. The chain joins TRBV6-4 to TRBJ2-7, with 7 nucleotides matching TRBD1. V dropped 4 bases and J dropped 6; count of bases not matched to a gene: 9. The CDR3 covers 14 residues. Germline V gene data show CDR1 as MRHNA and CDR2 as SNTAGT. The CDR3 sequence: CASSVEEGAFEQYF. The DNA of the CDR3 is TGTGCCAGCAGTGTGGAAGAGGGGGCTTTCGAGCAGTACTTC.

The chain combines TRBV7-9 with TRBJ1-6, with 9 bases aligning to TRBD1. CDR3 length equals 15 residues. Germline V lookup: CDR1 SEHNR, CDR2 FQNEAQ (reference sequence). V lost 6 bases to trimming and J lost 3 bases; unmatched junction nucleotides: 3. This CDR3 is CASRTGGGYNSPLHF. DNA of the CDR3: TGTGCCAGCAGAACAGGGGGCGGCTATAATTCACCCCTCCACTTT.

This clone appeared once. V is TRBV28 and J is TRBJ2-2, with 9 bases that match TRBD2. Germline V CDR1 and CDR2: MDHEN, SYDVKM. CDR3 size: 14 residues. After removal of 3 bases from V and 9 bases from J, the junction contained 5 bases not matched to a gene. CDR3 nucleotide sequence: TGTGCCAGCAGTTTTCGGAGCGGGAGGCGGGAGCTGTTTTTT. This encodes CASSFRSGRRELFF.

This chain joins TRBV10-2 and TRBJ2-3; 8 bases are a match to TRBD1. The CDR3 length is 13 residues. Unmatched junction bases numbered 7, after V lost 3 bases and J lost 11 bases. CDR1 and CDR2 from the germline V gene are WSHSY and SAAADI. CDR3 region: CASSEGTGLMQYF. The CDR3 coding sequence is TGCGCCAGCAGTGAAGGGACAGGCCTCATGCAGTATTTT.

The CDR3 here is CASSHTETGLSYEQYF. The CDR3 DNA reads as TGTGCCAGCAGCCACACCGAAACAGGGCTCTCCTACGAGCAGTACTTC. The chain employs TRBV9 and TRBJ2-7; D is perhaps TRBD1 (6 bases). V lost 4 bases and J lost 0, with 17 bases in between. Looked up from germline, CDR1 is SGDLS and CDR2 is YYNGEE. The length of the CDR3 is 16 residues.

This clone came up once. The junction does not match germline at one end; this may be a read error. Other DNA sequences in this specimen translate into the identical CDR3. The chain is built from TRBV4-3 and TRBJ2-2, with D possibly being TRBD2 (6 bases). Germline CDR1 LGHNA, CDR2 YSLEER. The CDR3 length is 13 residues. CDR3 nucleotides: TGCGCCAGCAGCCAAGATCAGTGGGGGGAGTTGTTTTTT. Protein sequence: CASSQDQWGELFF.

V usage is TRBV9 and J usage is TRBJ1-2; 7 bases are shared with TRBD1. Germline trimming cut 6 bases from V and 7 bases from J; bases unmatched to any gene: 18. CDR1 is SGDLS, CDR2 YYNGEE, per germline. This CDR3 is built from 16 residues. The chain's CDR3 is CASTPGDSRPAGGYTF. The CDR3 DNA reads as TGTGCCAGCACCCCAGGGGACAGCCGGCCAGCAGGTGGCTACACCTTC.

The chain recombines TRBV5-1 with TRBJ1-4; unclear D gene. Looked up from germline, CDR1 is SGHRS and CDR2 is YFSETQ. This CDR3 region has 15 residues. V lost 3 bases to trimming and J lost 0 bases, with 9 bases between them. CDR3: CASSSTVATNEKLFF. CDR3 nucleotides: TGCGCCAGCAGCTCTACAGTTGCAACTAATGAAAAACTGTTTTTT.

Written as DNA, the CDR3 is TGTGCCAGCAGCTCCGGACTGACGTCCTACAATGAGCAGTTCTTC. It encodes CASSSGLTSYNEQFF. This sequence joins TRBV5-6 and TRBJ2-1; TRBD2 might be the D (5 bases). V gave up 3 bases and J gave up 1 base, with 11 bases separating them. This CDR3 is built from 15 residues. Germline assignment: CDR1 SGHDT and CDR2 YYEEEE.

The genes are TRBV7-2 and TRBJ1-3; the D is unclear. Looked up from germline, CDR1 is SGHTA and CDR2 is FQGNSA. Deletions cut 1 base from V and 0 bases from J, with 16 bases between. CDR3 length: 18 residues. Written as DNA, the CDR3 is TGTGCCAGCAGCTTAGATTCTGGGCAGGTAGTCTCTGGAAACACCATATATTTT. Translating it yields CASSLDSGQVVSGNTIYF.

V gene TRBV30 combines with J gene TRBJ1-3; tentatively, D is TRBD1 (6 bases). The CDR3 runs 15 residues. The germline CDR1 and CDR2 sequences are GTSNPN and SVGIG (reference sequence). V lost 5 bases and J 3 bases, leaving 17 bases between the germline ends. The CDR3 sequence: CAWEKDRLGGNTIYF. CDR3 coding DNA: TGTGCCTGGGAAAAAGACAGGTTAGGTGGAAACACCATATATTTT.

V is TRBV6-5 and J is TRBJ2-7; D might be TRBD2 (7 bases). This CDR3 region has 15 residues. CDR1 is MNHEY and CDR2 is SVGAGI in the germline V gene. The V end was cut by 5 bases, the J end by 0 bases, with 14 bases between. CDR3 coding DNA: TGTGCCAGCAGTAGGGGGGGACAACTCTCCTACGAGCAGTACTTC. It translates to CASSRGGQLSYEQYF.

This clone has only a few counts. The rearrangement joins TRBV7-9 to TRBJ1-1; 9 positions match TRBD1. Germline CDR1 reads SEHNR; CDR2 reads FQNEAQ (reference sequence). This CDR3 is built from 15 residues. The V and J ends lost 3 bases and 5 bases, in that order; junction bases with no gene match: 7. The CDR3 spells CASSFGQGRWTEAFF. The CDR3 DNA reads TGTGCCAGCAGCTTCGGACAGGGGAGGTGGACTGAAGCTTTCTTT.

The chain links TRBV5-4 to TRBJ2-5; 14 bases agree with TRBD2. Germline trimming cut 2 bases from V and 5 bases from J; bases unmatched to any gene: 8. The CDR3 length is 17 residues. Per germline, CDR1 SGHNT and CDR2 YYREEE (reference sequence). CDR3 region: CASSFVGGLAGVETQYF. CDR3 nucleotide sequence: TGTGCCAGCAGCTTCGTGGGGGGACTAGCGGGGGTGGAGACCCAGTACTTC.

This clone was counted only a few times. This same CDR3 is encoded by further DNA sequences in the sample. V usage is TRBV5-1 and J usage is TRBJ2-7; D unclear. This CDR3 contains 12 residues. V dropped 1 base and J dropped 1 base, with 3 bases sitting between them. Per germline, CDR1 SGHRS and CDR2 YFSETQ. CDR3 sequence reads: CASSLPSYEQYF. DNA of the CDR3: TGCGCCAGCAGCTTGCCTTCCTACGAGCAGTACTTC.

V and J are TRBV30 and TRBJ1-4; 7 bases line up with TRBD1. CDR1 and CDR2 (germline): GTSNPN, SVGIG (reference sequence). Trimming at V came to 3 bases and at J to 10 bases, leaving 11 bases not matched to a gene. The CDR3 consists of 14 residues. CDR3 residues: CAWRPGQQRGKLFF. CDR3 in DNA: TGTGCCTGGAGGCCGGGACAGCAAAGAGGAAAACTGTTTTTT.

V and J are TRBV5-4 and TRBJ2-7; 8 positions match TRBD2. CDR1 and CDR2 (germline): SGHNT, YYREEE (reference sequence). J gave up 9 bases and V 3 bases, and 14 bases lay outside the gene matches. The CDR3 length is 15 residues. The CDR3 sequence: CASSSRGGPALRQYF. CDR3 sequence (DNA): TGTGCCAGCAGCTCCCGCGGGGGGCCGGCTCTGAGGCAGTACTTC.

The chain joins TRBV10-1 to TRBJ2-1; 10 bases match TRBD2. Germline trimming cut 4 bases from V and 8 bases from J; bases unmatched to any gene: 8. Germline loops: CDR1 WNHNN, CDR2 SYGVQD (reference sequence). This CDR3 contains 15 residues. The chain's CDR3 is CASSVTSGVIDEQFF. The CDR3 bases are TGCGCCAGCAGTGTCACTAGCGGGGTGATTGATGAGCAGTTCTTC.

In regard to this clone: The same CDR3 also results from other DNA sequences found in this sample. The rearrangement joins TRBV28 to TRBJ1-5; 11 bases match TRBD1. Trimming removed 2 bases from V and 5 bases from J; junction bases left unmatched: 2. Germline assignment: CDR1 MDHEN and CDR2 SYDVKM. The CDR3 contains 15 residues. The CDR3 reads CASSLGTGGYQPQHF. The CDR3 DNA is TGTGCCAGCAGTTTAGGGACAGGGGGGTATCAGCCCCAGCATTTT.

V gene TRBV19 combines with J gene TRBJ2-7; D uncertain. V was pared by 5 bases and J by 3 bases, with 17 bases between. There are 15 residues in the CDR3. Germline lookup yields CDR1 LNHDA and CDR2 SQIVND (reference sequence). The CDR3 DNA is TGTGCCAGTAGTCTCGGTACCTCGCAAGTCTACGAGCAGTACTTC. Its translation: CASSLGTSQVYEQYF.

This clone was counted many times. The rearrangement links TRBV24-1 to TRBJ1-2; D not resolved. Deletions cut 4 bases from V and 4 bases from J, with 18 bases between. This CDR3 has 16 amino acids. Germline CDR1 and CDR2: KGHDR and SFDVKD. The CDR3 region has the DNA TGTGCCACCAGTGACAACACACCTAGAGGGTCCTATGGCTACACCTTC. Its translation is CATSDNTPRGSYGYTF.

The V call is TRBV18, the J call TRBJ2-7, with TRBD1 matching 8 bases. The ends lost 3 bases at V and 6 bases at J; junction bases unmatched: 13. Germline loops: CDR1 KGHSH, CDR2 LQKENI. The CDR3 spans 16 residues. This chain's CDR3 is CASSPQPGQVRGEQYF. The CDR3, as DNA: TGTGCCAGCTCACCGCAACCGGGACAGGTCAGAGGCGAGCAGTACTTC.

This clone has only a few counts. The chain uses TRBV28 and TRBJ1-2, with TRBD1 as a possible D gene (6 bases). Germline loops: CDR1 MDHEN, CDR2 SYDVKM. This CDR3 spans 14 amino acids. Trimming cost V 5 bases and J 1 base, with 11 bases left between them. CDR3: CASSLAGDNYGYTF. DNA for the CDR3: TGTGCCAGCAGTCTCGCAGGGGATAACTATGGCTACACCTTC.